This T cell receptor beta chain emerged from a study of cytomegalovirus exposure and HLA in healthy donors. This clone has only a few counts. PCR was performed using 60 Vbeta and 13 Jbeta primers. Measured with immunoSEQ multiplex PCR; TCRdb has only the in-frame clones, and not every one. The sample carries around 100,000 clones, 50% to 70% recorded once. V gave up 6 bases and J gave up 8 bases, with 13 bases separating them. CDR3 length: 12 residues. Germline V gives CDR1 SNHLY, CDR2 FYNNEI. This TCR came from a man younger than 40 in good health and CMV-seropositive. The genes are TRBV2 and TRBJ1-2; weak D call: TRBD1 (5 bases). The sample was PBMCs. The chain's CDR3 is CASRGALAGYTF. The CDR3 DNA reads as TGTGCCAGCAGAGGGGCCCTTGCCGGCTACACCTTC.